This T cell receptor (beta chain) was recorded in a study of T cell responses to AZD1222 COVID-19 vaccine. TCRdb keeps only in-frame clones here, not all; method: immunoSEQ multiplex PCR. The data contain about 140,000 clones, approximately 89% of them seen just once; the ten biggest clones take up roughly 1.8%. Concerning this clone itself: Its antigen is still unknown.

Points from the study as a whole: Researchers took repertoire samples only after the peak T cell response had come.

Material: peripheral blood, obtained 28 days after the second AZD1222 dose. This clonotype was obtained from an adult who received the AZD1222 COVID-19 vaccine.

The DNA of the CDR3 is TGTGCCAGCAGCCAAGGGCGGCAGGGGATGGAGACCCAGTACTTC. Protein product: CASSQGRQGMETQYF. This chain joins TRBV14 and TRBJ2-5; D is perhaps TRBD1 (6 bases). V was trimmed by 1 base and J by 5 bases, leaving 14 bases between them. The V gene's germline CDR1 is SGHDN and CDR2 FVKESK. The CDR3 has 15 amino acids.